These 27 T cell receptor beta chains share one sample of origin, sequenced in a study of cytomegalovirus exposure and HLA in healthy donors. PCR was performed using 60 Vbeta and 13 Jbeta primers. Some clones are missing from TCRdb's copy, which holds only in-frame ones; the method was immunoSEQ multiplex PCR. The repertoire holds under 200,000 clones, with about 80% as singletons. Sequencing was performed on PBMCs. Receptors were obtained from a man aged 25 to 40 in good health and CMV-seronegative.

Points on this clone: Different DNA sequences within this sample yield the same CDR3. DNA of the CDR3: TGCGCCAGCAGCTTCGGACTTATTACAGATACGCAGTATTTT. It codes for CASSFGLITDTQYF. The rearrangement joins TRBV5-1 to TRBJ2-3; weak D call: TRBD2 (5 bases). With 2 bases removed from V and 3 bases from J, the gap between germline ends came to 10 bases. The CDR3 spans 14 residues. Per germline, CDR1 SGHRS and CDR2 YFSETQ.

CDR3 loop: CASSVGLVPYEQYF. The DNA of the CDR3 is TGTGCCAGCAGCGTGGGACTAGTGCCCTACGAGCAGTACTTC. V gene TRBV13 combines with J gene TRBJ2-7; 8 bases align to TRBD2. From germline, CDR1 is PRHDT and CDR2 FYEKMQ (reference sequence). This CDR3 is built from 14 residues. Germline trimming cut 5 bases from V and 2 bases from J; bases unmatched to any gene: 5.

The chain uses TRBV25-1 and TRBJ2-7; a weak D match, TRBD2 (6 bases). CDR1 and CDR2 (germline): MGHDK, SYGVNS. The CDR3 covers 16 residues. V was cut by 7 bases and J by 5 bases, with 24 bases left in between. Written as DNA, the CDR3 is TGTGCCAGCACTCCCCCTGGAGGGAGCCTACTCCACGAGCAGTACTTC. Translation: CASTPPGGSLLHEQYF.

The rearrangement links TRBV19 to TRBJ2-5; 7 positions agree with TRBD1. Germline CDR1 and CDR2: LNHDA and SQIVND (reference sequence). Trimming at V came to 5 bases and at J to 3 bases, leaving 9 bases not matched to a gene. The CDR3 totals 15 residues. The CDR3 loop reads CASSDPRQGEETQYF. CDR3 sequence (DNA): TGTGCCAGTAGTGACCCACGACAGGGCGAAGAGACCCAGTACTTC. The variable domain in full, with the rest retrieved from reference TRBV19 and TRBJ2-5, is DGGITQSPKYLFRKEGQNVTLSCEQNLNHDAMYWYRQDPGQGLRLIYYSQIVNDFQKGDIAEGYSVSREKKESFPLTVTSAQKNPTAFYLCASSDPRQGEETQYFGPGTRLLVL.

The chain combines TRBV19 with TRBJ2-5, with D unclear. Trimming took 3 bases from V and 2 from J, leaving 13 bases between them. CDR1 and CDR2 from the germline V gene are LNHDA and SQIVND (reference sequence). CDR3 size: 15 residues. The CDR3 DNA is TGTGCCAGTAGTATCGGGTCGTCCAGACAAGAGACCCAGTACTTC. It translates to CASSIGSSRQETQYF.

The CDR3 DNA reads TGTGCCAGCAGCCCACCGTACAGGGTTAGGAGCTATGGCTACACCTTC. Its translation is CASSPPYRVRSYGYTF. The genes are TRBV5-6 and TRBJ1-2; tentative D call: TRBD1 (6 bases). The CDR3 is 16 residues long. CDR1 SGHDT and CDR2 YYEEEE come from the germline V gene. V was trimmed by 4 bases and J by 4 bases, leaving 20 bases between them.

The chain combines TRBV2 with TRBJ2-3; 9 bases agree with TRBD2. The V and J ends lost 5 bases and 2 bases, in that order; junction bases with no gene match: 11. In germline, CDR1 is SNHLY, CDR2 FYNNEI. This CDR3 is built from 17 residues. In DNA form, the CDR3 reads TGTGCCAGCAGTCGGAGCGGGAGGAGCCCTTTCACAGATACGCAGTATTTT. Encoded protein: CASSRSGRSPFTDTQYF.

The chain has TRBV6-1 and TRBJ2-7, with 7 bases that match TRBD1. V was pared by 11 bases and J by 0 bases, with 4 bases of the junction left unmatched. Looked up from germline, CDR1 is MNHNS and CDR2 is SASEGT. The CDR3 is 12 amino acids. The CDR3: CAGRDSSYEQYF. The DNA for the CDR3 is TGTGCCGGCCGGGACAGCTCCTACGAGCAGTACTTC.

The CDR3 DNA sequence: TGCGCCAGCAGCGGAAACAGGGGCCCTCTCGACTATGGCTACACCTTC. As protein: CASSGNRGPLDYGYTF. The chain employs TRBV5-1 and TRBJ1-2, with TRBD1 identical over 7 bases. Germline CDR1 SGHRS, CDR2 YFSETQ. Losses at the gene ends were 4 bases for V and 3 bases for J; bases not matched to a gene: 12. The CDR3 is made up of 16 amino acids.

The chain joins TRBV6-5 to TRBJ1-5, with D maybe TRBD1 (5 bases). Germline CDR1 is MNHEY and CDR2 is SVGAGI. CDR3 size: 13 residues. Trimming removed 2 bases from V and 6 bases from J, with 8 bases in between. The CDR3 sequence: CASSYDRVQPQHF. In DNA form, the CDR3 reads TGTGCCAGCAGTTACGACAGAGTTCAGCCCCAGCATTTT.

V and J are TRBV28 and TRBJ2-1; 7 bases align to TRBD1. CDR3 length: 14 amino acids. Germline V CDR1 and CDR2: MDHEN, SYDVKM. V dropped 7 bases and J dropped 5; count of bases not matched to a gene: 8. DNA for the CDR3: TGTGCCAGCAAACCAGGGGGTTTTGACAATGAGCAGTTCTTC. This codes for CASKPGGFDNEQFF.

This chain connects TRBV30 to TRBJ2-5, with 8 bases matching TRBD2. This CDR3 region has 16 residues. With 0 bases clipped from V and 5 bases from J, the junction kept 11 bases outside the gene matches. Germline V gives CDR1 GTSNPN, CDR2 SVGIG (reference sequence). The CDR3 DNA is TGTGCCTGGAGTGTAGTGGCTAGCGGGCAAGTCGAGACCCAGTACTTC. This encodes CAWSVVASGQVETQYF.

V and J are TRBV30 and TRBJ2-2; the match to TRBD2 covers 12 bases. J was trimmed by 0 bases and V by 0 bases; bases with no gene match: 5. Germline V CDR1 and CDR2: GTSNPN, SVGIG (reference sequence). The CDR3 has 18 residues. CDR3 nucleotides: TGTGCCTGGAGTGTAGTTCGGACTAGCGGGACGAACACCGGGGAGCTGTTTTTT. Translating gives CAWSVVRTSGTNTGELFF.

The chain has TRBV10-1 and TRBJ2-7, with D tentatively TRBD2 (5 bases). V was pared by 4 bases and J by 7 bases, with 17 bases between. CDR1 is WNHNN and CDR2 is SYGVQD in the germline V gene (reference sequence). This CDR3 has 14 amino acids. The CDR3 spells CASSAEGPAGEQYF. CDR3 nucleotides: TGCGCCAGCAGTGCAGAGGGTCCCGCCGGGGAGCAGTACTTC.

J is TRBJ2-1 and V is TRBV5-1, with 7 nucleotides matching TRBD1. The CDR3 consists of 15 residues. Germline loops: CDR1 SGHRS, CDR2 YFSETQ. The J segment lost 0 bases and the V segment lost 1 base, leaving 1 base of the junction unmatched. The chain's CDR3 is CASSLRDSSYNEQFF. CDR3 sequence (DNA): TGCGCCAGCAGCTTGAGGGACAGCTCCTACAATGAGCAGTTCTTC.

This CDR3 reads CASSQRLAGGPADTQYF. For the CDR3, the DNA is TGCGCCAGCAGCCAAAGACTAGCGGGGGGGCCTGCAGATACGCAGTATTTT. The rearrangement links TRBV4-3 to TRBJ2-3, with TRBD2 matching over 14 bases. This CDR3 has 17 residues. Losses at the gene ends were 2 bases for V and 4 bases for J; bases not matched to a gene: 5. Germline CDR1 is LGHNA and CDR2 is YSLEER.

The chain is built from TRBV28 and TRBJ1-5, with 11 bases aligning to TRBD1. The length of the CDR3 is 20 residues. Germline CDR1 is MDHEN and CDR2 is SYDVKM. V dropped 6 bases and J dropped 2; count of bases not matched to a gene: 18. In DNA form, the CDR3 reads TGTGCCAGCAGCCCTATGGGGACAGGGGGACTTTATAGTGGCAATCAGCCCCAGCATTTT. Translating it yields CASSPMGTGGLYSGNQPQHF.

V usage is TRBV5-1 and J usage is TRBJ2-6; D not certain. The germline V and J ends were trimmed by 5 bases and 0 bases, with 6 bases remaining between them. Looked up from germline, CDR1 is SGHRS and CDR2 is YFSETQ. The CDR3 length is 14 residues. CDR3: CASRQTSGANVLTF. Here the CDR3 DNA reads TGCGCCAGCAGACAGACCTCTGGGGCCAACGTCCTGACTTTC.

CDR3 bases: TGTGCCTGGAAACAGGGGGCGAATGAAAAACTGTTTTTT. Its protein product is CAWKQGANEKLFF. This chain connects TRBV30 to TRBJ1-4, with 9 bases matching TRBD1. This CDR3 comprises 13 residues. Germline V gene lookup returns CDR1 GTSNPN and CDR2 SVGIG (reference sequence). V was pared by 4 bases and J by 5 bases, with 2 bases of the junction left unmatched.

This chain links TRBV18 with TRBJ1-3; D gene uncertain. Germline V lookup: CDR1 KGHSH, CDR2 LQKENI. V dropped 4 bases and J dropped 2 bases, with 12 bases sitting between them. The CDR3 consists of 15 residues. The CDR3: CASSLGSLTGNTIYF. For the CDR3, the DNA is TGTGCCAGCTCACTCGGGTCCCTCACTGGAAACACCATATATTTT.

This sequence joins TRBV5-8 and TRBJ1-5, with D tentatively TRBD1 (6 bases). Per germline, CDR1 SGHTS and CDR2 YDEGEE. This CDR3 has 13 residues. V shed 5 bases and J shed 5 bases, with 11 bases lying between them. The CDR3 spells CASRVGGHQPQHF. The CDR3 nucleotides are TGTGCCAGCAGGGTTGGGGGCCATCAGCCCCAGCATTTT.

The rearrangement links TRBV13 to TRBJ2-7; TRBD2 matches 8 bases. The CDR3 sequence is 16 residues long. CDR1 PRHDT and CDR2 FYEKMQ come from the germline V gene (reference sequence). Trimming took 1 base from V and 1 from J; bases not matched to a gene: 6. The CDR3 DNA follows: TGTGCCAGCAGCTTAGAAGGTCGGGGGGGTTCCTACGAGCAGTACTTC. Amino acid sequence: CASSLEGRGGSYEQYF.

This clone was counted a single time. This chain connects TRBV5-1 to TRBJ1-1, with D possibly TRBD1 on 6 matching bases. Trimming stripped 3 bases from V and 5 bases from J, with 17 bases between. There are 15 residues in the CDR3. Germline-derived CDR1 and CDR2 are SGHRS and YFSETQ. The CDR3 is CASSSQAGAGTEAFF. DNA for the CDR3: TGCGCCAGCAGCTCGCAGGCGGGGGCGGGTACTGAAGCTTTCTTT.

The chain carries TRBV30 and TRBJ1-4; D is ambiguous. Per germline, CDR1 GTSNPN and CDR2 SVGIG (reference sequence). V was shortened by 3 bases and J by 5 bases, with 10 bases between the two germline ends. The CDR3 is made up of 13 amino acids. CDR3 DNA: TGTGCCTGGAGCAAACAGAACAATGAAAAACTGTTTTTT. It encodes CAWSKQNNEKLFF.

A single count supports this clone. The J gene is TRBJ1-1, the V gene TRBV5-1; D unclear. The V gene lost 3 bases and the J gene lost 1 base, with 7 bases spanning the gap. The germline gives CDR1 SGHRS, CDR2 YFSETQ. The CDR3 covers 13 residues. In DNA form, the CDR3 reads TGCGCCAGCAGCTGGCAGGAGAACACTGAAGCTTTCTTT. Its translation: CASSWQENTEAFF.

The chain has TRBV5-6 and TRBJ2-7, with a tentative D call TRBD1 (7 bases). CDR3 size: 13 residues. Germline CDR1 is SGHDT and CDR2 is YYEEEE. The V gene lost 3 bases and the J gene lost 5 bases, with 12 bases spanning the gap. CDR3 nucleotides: TGTGCCAGCAGCTCGACAGGGAGGAACGAGCAGTACTTC. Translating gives CASSSTGRNEQYF.

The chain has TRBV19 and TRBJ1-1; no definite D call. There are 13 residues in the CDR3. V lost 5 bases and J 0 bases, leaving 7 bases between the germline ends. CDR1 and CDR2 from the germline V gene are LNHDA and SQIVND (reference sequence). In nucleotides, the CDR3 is TGTGCCAGTAGTGTGTCCATGAACACTGAAGCTTTCTTT. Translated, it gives CASSVSMNTEAFF.